This TCR beta chain was recovered during a study of T cells in pancreatic ductal adenocarcinoma. The germline CDR1 and CDR2 sequences are SEHNR and FQNEAQ (reference sequence). This CDR3 comprises 19 residues. The trim removed 6 bases at V and 0 bases at J, leaving 14 bases unmatched. Selected pancreatic ductal adenocarcinoma patients had undergone surgery without neoadjuvant therapy. Note on this clone: The antigen is not known.

Clones were read by immunoSEQ multiplex PCR, and TCRdb kept only the in-frame ones, dropping some. The sample contains fewer than 20,000 clones, under 95% of which appear only once. Whole-study results and caveats: Mean clonality was approximately 0.1 in tumors and about 0.079 in blood, not significantly different. Unique clonotypes were around 7.6-fold more numerous in blood than in tumor.

J is TRBJ1-1 and V is TRBV7-9; TRBD1 matches 12 bases. This TCR derives from a human donor with pancreatic ductal adenocarcinoma. Sequencing was carried out using PBMCs. This CDR3 is CASRPRAPGQGAMNTEAFF. The DNA of the CDR3 is TGTGCCAGCAGGCCCAGAGCCCCGGGACAGGGGGCAATGAACACTGAAGCTTTCTTT.